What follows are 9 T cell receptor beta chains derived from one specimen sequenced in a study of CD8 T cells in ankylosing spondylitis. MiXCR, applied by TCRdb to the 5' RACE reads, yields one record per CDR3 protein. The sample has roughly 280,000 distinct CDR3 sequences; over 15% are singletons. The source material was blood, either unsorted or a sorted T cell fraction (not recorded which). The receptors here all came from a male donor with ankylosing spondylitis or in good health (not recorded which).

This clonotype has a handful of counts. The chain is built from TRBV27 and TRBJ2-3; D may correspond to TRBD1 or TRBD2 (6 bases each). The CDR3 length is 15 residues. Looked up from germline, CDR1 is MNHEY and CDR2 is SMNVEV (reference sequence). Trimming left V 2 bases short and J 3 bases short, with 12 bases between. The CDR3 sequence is CASSLRQGRTDTQYF. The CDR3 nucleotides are TGTGCCAGCAGTTTACGGCAGGGGAGGACAGATACGCAGTATTTT.

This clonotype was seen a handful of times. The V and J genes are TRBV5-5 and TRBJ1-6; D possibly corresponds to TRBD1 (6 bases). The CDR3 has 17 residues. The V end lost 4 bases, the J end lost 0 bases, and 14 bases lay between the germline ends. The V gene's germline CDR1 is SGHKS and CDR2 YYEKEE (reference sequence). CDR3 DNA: TGTGCCAGCAGCGAAGGGGGTCCCAGCTCCTATAATTCACCCCTCCACTTT. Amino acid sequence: CASSEGGPSSYNSPLHF.

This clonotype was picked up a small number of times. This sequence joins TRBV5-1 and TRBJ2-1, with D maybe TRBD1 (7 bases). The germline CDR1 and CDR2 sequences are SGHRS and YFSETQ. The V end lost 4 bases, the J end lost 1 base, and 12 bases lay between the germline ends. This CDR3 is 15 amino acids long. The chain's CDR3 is CASSAGQPSYNEQFF. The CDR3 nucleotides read TGCGCCAGCAGCGCGGGACAGCCTTCCTACAATGAGCAGTTCTTC.

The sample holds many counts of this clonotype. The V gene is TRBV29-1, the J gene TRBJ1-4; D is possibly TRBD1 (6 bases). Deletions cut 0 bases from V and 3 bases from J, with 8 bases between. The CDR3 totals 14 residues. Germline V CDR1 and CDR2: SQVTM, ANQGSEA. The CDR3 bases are TGCAGCGTTGAAGAAGCAGGGGCTAATGAAAAACTGTTTTTT. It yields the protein CSVEEAGANEKLFF.

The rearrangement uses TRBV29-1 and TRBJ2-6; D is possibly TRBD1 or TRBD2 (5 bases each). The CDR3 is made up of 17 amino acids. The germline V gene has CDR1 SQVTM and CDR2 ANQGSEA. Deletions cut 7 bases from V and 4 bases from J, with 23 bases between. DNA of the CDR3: TGCAGCGCCGTCGAGGGACGGGCCTTTTTCGGGGCCAACGTCCTGACTTTC. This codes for CSAVEGRAFFGANVLTF.

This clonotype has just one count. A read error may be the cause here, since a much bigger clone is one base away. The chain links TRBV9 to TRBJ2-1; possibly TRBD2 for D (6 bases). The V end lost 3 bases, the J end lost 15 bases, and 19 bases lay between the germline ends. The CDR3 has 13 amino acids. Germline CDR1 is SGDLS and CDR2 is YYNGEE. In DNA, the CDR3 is TGTGCCAGCAGCGCGACTAGGCATCCAGCTTTGTTCTTC. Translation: CASSATRHPALFF.

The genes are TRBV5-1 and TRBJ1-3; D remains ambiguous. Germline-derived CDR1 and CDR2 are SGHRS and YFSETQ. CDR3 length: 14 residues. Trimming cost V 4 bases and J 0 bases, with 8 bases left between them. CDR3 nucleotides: TGCGCCAGCAGCGACCCGGACTCTGGAAACACCATATATTTT. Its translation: CASSDPDSGNTIYF.

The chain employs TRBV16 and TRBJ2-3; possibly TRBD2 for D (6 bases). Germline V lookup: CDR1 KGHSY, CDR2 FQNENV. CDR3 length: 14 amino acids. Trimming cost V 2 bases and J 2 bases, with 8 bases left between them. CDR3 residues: CASSQSGPTDTQYF. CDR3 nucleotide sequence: TGTGCCAGCAGCCAAAGCGGGCCCACAGATACGCAGTATTTT.

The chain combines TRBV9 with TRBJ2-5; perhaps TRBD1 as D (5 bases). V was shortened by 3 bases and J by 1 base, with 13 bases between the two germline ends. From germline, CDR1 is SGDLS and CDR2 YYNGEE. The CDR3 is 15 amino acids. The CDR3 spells CASSEGDASQETQYF. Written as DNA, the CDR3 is TGTGCCAGCAGCGAAGGGGATGCATCCCAAGAGACCCAGTACTTC.